This T cell receptor (beta chain) was sequenced for a study of human T cells and chemical hapten exposure. On the study more broadly: The study sensitized with 2% DPC on a 2 cm by 2 cm patch of upper inner arm skin. Each week of the roughly 25-week study, patients had diphenylcyclopropenone applied to the scalp.

Study-level points and caveats: While controls formed fewer of them, expanded TCRs formed significantly more large CDR3 similarity clusters.

A few counts support this clonotype. Its antigen is unidentified. There are 15 residues in the CDR3. CDR1 and CDR2 from the germline V gene are SGHTA and FQGNSA. V was shortened by 1 base and J by 8 bases, with 12 bases between the two germline ends. A single record per CDR3 protein comes from TCRdb applying MiXCR to the RACE reads. The sample shows some 100,000 distinct CDR3 sequences, more than 7% of them seen only once. Documented time point: patch test 2, 6 weeks after DPC sensitization. Sample treatment: therapeutic diphenylcyclopropenone sensitization with weekly scalp DPC. Venepuncture was done earlier than the placement of each patch test.

This clonotype was obtained from a woman in her 40s with alopecia areata. Some clones in this sample may be carry-over from other donors' samples. The sequencing here drew on whole blood, taken in connection with sensitization to the hapten diphenylcyclopropenone (DPC). The V call is TRBV7-2, the J call TRBJ2-6, with D possibly being TRBD1 (5 bases). CDR3 loop: CASSLETRTTNVLTF. The DNA for the CDR3 is TGTGCCAGCAGCTTAGAGACGAGGACAACCAACGTCCTGACTTTC.